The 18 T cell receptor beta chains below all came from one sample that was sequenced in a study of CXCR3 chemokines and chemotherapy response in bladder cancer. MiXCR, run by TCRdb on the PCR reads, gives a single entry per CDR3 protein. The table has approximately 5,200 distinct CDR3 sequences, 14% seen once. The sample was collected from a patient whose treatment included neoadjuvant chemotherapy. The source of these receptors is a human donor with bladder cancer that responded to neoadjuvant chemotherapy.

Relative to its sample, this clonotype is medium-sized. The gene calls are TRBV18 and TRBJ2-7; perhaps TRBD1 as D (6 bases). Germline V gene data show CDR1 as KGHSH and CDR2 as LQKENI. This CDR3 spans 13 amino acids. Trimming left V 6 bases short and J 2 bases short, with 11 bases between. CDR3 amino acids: CASSPYRAYEQYF. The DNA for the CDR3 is TGTGCCAGCTCCCCGTACAGGGCCTACGAGCAGTACTTC.

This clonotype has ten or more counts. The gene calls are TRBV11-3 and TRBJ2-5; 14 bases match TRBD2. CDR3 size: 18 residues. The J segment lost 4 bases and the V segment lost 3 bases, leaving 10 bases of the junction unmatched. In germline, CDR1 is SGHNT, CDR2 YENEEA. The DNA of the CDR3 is TGTGCCAGCAGCTTGGAGACTAGCGGGAGGGCCGGGCGAGAGACCCAGTACTTC. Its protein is CASSLETSGRAGRETQYF.

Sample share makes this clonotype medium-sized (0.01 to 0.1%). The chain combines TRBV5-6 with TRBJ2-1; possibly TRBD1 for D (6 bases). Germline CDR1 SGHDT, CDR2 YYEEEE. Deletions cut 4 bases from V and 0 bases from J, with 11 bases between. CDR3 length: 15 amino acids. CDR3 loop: CASSVTGGSYNEQFF. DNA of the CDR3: TGTGCCAGCAGCGTGACAGGAGGCTCCTACAATGAGCAGTTCTTC.

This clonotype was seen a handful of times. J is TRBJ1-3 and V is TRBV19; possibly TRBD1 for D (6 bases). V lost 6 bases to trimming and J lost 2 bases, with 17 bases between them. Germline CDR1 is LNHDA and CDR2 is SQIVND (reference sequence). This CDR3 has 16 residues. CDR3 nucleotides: TGTGCCAGTAGGGGGGAACAGGGCCTCCCTGGAAACACCATATATTTT. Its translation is CASRGEQGLPGNTIYF.

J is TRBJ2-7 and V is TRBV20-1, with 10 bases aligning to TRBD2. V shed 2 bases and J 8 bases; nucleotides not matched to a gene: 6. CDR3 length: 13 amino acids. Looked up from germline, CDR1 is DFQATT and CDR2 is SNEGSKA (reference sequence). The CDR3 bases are TGCAGTGCTAGACTCCCTAGCGGGAGTAAGCAGTACTTC. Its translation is CSARLPSGSKQYF.

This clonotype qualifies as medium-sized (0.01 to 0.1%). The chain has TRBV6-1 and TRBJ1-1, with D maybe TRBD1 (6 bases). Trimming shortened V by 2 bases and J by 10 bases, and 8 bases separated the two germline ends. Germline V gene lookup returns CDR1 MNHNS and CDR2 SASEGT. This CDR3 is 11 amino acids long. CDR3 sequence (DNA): TGTGCCAGCAGTGAAAAGGGGGGAGCTTTCTTT. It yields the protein CASSEKGGAFF.

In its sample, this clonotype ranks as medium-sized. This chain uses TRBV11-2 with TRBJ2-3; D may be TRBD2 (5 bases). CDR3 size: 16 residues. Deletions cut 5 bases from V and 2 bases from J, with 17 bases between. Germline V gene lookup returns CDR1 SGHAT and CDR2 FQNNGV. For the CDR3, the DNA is TGTGCCAGCAGCCGGACTTTGGGCCCCCCCACAGATACGCAGTATTTT. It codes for CASSRTLGPPTDTQYF.

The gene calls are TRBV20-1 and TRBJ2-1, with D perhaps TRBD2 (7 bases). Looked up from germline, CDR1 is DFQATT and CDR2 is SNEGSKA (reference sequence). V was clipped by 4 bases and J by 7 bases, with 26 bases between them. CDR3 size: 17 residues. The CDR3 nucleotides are TGCAGTGCTATCCACGTCAGCAGGGGAGGGCCCGGGAATGAGCAGTTCTTC. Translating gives CSAIHVSRGGPGNEQFF.

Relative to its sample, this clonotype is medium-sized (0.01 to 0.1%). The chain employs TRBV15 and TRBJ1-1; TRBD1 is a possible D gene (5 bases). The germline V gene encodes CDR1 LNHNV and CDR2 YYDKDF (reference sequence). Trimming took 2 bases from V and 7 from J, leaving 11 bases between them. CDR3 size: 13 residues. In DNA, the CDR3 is TGTGCCACCAGCAGACACAAGGGGCTTGAAGCTTTCTTT. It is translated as CATSRHKGLEAFF. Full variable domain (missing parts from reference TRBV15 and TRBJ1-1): DAMVIQNPRYQVTQFGKPVTLSCSQTLNHNVMYWYQQKSSQAPKLLFHYYDKDFNNEADTPDNFQSRRPNTSFCFLDIRSPGLGDTAMYLCATSRHKGLEAFFGQGTRLTVV.

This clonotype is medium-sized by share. DNA of the CDR3: TGTGCCATCAGTGAGTCAGTCAGAGCGGGAGGGCCTGGCTCCTACAATGAGCAGTTCTTC. Its translation: CAISESVRAGGPGSYNEQFF. The V call is TRBV10-3, the J call TRBJ2-1; 10 bases are shared with TRBD2. V lost 0 bases to trimming and J lost 0 bases; unmatched junction nucleotides: 11. The CDR3 contains 20 residues. Germline assignment: CDR1 ENHRY and CDR2 SYGVKD.

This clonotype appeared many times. The CDR3, as DNA: TGTGCCAGCCATAGAGGGGATACGCAGTATTTT. This translates into CASHRGDTQYF. The V call is TRBV27, the J call TRBJ2-3; D perhaps matches TRBD2 (5 bases). V dropped 8 bases and J dropped 6 bases, with 9 bases sitting between them. The CDR3 contains 11 residues. Looked up from germline, CDR1 is MNHEY and CDR2 is SMNVEV (reference sequence).

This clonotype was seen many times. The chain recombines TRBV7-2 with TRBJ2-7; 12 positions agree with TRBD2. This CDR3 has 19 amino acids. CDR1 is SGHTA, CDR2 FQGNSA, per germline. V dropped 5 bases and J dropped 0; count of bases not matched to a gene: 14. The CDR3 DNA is TGTGCCAGCAGCGCAGGACTAGCGGGGCACGATTTGAGCTCCTACGAGCAGTACTTC. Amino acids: CASSAGLAGHDLSSYEQYF.

CDR3 sequence: CSARGVGYTF. As DNA, the CDR3 is TGCAGTGCTCGGGGGGTAGGCTACACCTTC. This chain connects TRBV20-1 to TRBJ1-2, with D perhaps matching TRBD1 (5 bases). Trimming cost V 5 bases and J 8 bases, with 9 bases left between them. This CDR3 comprises 10 residues. CDR1 is DFQATT, CDR2 SNEGSKA, per germline (reference sequence).

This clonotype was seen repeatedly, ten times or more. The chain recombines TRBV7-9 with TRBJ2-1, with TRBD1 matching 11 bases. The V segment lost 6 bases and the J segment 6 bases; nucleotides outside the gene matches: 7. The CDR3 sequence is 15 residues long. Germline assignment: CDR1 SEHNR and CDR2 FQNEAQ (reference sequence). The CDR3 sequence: CASRFTGTGGNEQFF. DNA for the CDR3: TGTGCCAGCAGGTTTACCGGGACAGGGGGCAATGAGCAGTTCTTC.

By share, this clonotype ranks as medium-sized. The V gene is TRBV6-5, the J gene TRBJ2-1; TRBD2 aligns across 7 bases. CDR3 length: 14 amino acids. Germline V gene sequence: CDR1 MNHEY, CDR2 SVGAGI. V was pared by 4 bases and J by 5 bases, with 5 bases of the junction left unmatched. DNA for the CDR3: TGTGCCAGCAGTTTATCTAGCGGACACAATGAGCAGTTCTTC. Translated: CASSLSSGHNEQFF.

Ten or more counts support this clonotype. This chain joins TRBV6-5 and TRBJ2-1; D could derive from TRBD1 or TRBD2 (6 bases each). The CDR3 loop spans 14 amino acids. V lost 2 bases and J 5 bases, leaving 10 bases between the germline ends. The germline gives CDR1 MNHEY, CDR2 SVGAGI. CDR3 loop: CASSYRGPNNEQFF. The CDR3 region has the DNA TGTGCCAGCAGTTACCGGGGGCCAAACAATGAGCAGTTCTTC.

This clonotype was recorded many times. The CDR3 sequence is CASSQQGYWPETNEKLFF. CDR3 nucleotide sequence: TGTGCCAGCAGCCAACAGGGTTATTGGCCTGAAACTAATGAAAAACTGTTTTTT. The rearrangement joins TRBV27 to TRBJ1-4; tentative D call: TRBD1 (6 bases). Germline CDR1 MNHEY, CDR2 SMNVEV (reference sequence). Trimming left V 6 bases short and J 1 base short, with 21 bases between. The CDR3 contains 18 residues.

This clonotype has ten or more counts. The CDR3 sequence is CASSFGGTGGTDTQYF. The CDR3, as DNA: TGTGCCAGCAGCTTCGGGGGGACAGGGGGAACAGATACGCAGTATTTT. The V call is TRBV5-4, the J call TRBJ2-3, with TRBD1 matching 11 bases. Germline lookup yields CDR1 SGHNT and CDR2 YYREEE (reference sequence). V shed 2 bases, J shed 3 bases, and the junction held 5 bases outside the gene matches. This CDR3 region has 16 residues. Looking up the rest from reference TRBV5-4 and TRBJ2-3 gives the full variable domain: ETGVTQSPTHLIKTRGQQVTLRCSSQSGHNTVSWYQQALGQGPQFIFQYYREEENGRGNFPPRFSGLQFPNYSSELNVNALELDDSALYLCASSFGGTGGTDTQYFGPGTRLTVL.